A single T cell receptor beta chain is shown here with its context. Its target is unknown. The entry originates in a study of shared clonotypes between healthy human individuals. Study-level findings and limits: Clonotype sharing across several donors was observed for around 5% of naive CD4 clonotypes.

This table comes from immunoSEQ multiplex PCR, and its TCRdb copy is limited to in-frame clones, with some not included. The table shows 2 million to 2.5 million clones, with 95% occurring only once. This sequence originates from a man between 18 and 29 years old in good health. Sequences were obtained from naive CD4+ T cells sorted from blood. Subset defined: CD45RA+ positively selected.

The CDR3 protein is CASSQEPTGAYGYTF. CDR3 DNA sequence: TGCGCCAGCAGCCAAGAACCTACAGGGGCCTATGGCTACACCTTC. The V gene is TRBV5-1, the J gene TRBJ1-2; 7 bases are a match to TRBD1. Germline trimming cut 4 bases from V and 4 bases from J; bases unmatched to any gene: 10. Germline-derived CDR1 and CDR2 are SGHRS and YFSETQ. This CDR3 is 15 amino acids long.